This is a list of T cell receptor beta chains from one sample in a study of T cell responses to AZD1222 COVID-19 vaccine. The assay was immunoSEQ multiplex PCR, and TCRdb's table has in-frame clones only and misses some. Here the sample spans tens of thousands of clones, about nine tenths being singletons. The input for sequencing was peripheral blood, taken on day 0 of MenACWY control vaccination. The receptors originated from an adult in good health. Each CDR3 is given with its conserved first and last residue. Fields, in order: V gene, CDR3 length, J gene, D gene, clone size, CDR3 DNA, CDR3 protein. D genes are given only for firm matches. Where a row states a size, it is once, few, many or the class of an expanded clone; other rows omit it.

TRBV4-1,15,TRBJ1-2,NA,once,TGCGCCAGCAGCCAATCCAAAGACGGATCCTATGGCTACACCTTC,CASSQSKDGSYGYTF
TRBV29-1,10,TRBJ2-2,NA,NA,TGCAGCGTTGATCTCGGGGAGCTGTTTTTT,CSVDLGELFF
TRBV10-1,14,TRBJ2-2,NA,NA,TGCGCCAGCAGCAGGGTGGGGAACACCGGGGAGCTGTTTTTT,CASSRVGNTGELFF
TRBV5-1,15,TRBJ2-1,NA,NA,TGCGCCAGCAGCTCGGGACTTTACTCCTACAATGAGCAGTTCTTC,CASSSGLYSYNEQFF
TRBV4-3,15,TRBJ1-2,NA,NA,TGCGCCAGCAGCCAAGGTTGGGCAGCTAACTATGGCTACACCTTC,CASSQGWAANYGYTF
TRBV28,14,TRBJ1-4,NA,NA,TGTGCCAGCAGTACAGGGCCGACTAATGAAAAACTGTTTTTT,CASSTGPTNEKLFF
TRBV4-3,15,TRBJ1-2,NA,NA,TGCGCCAGCAGCCAAGCGAGGCCGAGTAAGGATGGCTACACCTTC,CASSQARPSKDGYTF
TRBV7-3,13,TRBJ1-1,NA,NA,TGTGCCAGCAGCCTTTCAAGGAACACTGAAGCTTTCTTT,CASSLSRNTEAFF
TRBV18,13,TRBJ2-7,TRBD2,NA,TGTGCCAGCTCAACCGGACTAGCGGAGGAGCAGTACTTC,CASSTGLAEEQYF
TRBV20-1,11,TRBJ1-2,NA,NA,TGCAGTGCTAAACCCAACTATGGCTACACCTTC,CSAKPNYGYTF
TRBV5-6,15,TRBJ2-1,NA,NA,TGTGCCAGCAGCTTGGACAGGGTGGCGAACAATGAGCAGTTCTTC,CASSLDRVANNEQFF
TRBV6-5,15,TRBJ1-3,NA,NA,TGTGCCAGCAGTCTTGACGGGAACTCTGGAAACACCATATATTTT,CASSLDGNSGNTIYF
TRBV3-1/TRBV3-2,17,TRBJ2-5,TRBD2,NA,TGTGCCAGCAGCCAAGGACTAGCGGCGGGAGGGCAAGAGACCCAGTACTTC,CASSQGLAAGGQETQYF
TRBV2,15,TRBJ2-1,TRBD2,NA,TGTGCCTCGACGGGGGGGTCGAGCTCCTACAATGAGCAGTTCTTC,CASTGGSSSYNEQFF
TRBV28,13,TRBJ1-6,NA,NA,TGTGCCAGCAGTCTCCGGGACGATTCACCCCTCCACTTT,CASSLRDDSPLHF
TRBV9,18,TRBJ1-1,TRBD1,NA,TGTGCCAGCAGCGAGAACTCAAGACAGGGGGCGTCAAACACTGAAGCTTTCTTT,CASSENSRQGASNTEAFF
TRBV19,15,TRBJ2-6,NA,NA,TGTGCCACTGGGCTAGCGATTGCTGGGGCCAACGTCCTGACTTTC,CATGLAIAGANVLTF
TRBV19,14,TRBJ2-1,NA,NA,TGTGCCAGTAGTATAGGGAATACCTACAATGAGCAGTTCTTC,CASSIGNTYNEQFF
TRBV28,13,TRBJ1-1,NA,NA,TGTGCCAGCAGTTTACTCCCCGGGACTGAAGCTTTCTTT,CASSLLPGTEAFF
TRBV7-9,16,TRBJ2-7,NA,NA,TGTGCCAGCAGCTTCACCACGGGACTTACGCTCTACGAGCAGTACTTC,CASSFTTGLTLYEQYF
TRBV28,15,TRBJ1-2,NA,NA,TGTGCCAGCCTATGGAGACAGCTCACTAACTATGGCTACACCTTC,CASLWRQLTNYGYTF
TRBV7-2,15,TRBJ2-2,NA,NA,TGTGCCAGCAGCTTAGAAACCTACTCCCCCGGGGAGCTGTTTTTT,CASSLETYSPGELFF
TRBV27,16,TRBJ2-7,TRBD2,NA,TGTGCCAGCAGTACGCGACTAGCGGGAGCGAACTACGAGCAGTACTTC,CASSTRLAGANYEQYF
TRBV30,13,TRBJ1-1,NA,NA,TGCGTAATTCGAGAGGCACGGAACACTGAAGCTTTCTTT,CVIREARNTEAFF
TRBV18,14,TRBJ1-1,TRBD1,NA,TGTGCCAGCTCAACGGGACAGGTGAACACTGAAGCTTTCTTT,CASSTGQVNTEAFF
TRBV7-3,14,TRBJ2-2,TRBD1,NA,TGTGCCAGCAGCTTACAAGGGGGCTCCGGGGAGCTGTTTTTT,CASSLQGGSGELFF
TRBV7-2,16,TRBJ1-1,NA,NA,TGTGCCAGCAGCCCTCGTCAACCGGGGCCGAACACTGAAGCTTTCTTT,CASSPRQPGPNTEAFF
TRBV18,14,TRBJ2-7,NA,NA,TGTGCCAGCTCAGGGGGACACACGCAGGGGGAGCAGTACTTC,CASSGGHTQGEQYF
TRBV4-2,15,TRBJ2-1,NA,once,TGTGCCAGCAGCCAAGATATTGCGACCCACGGTGAGCAGTTCTTC,CASSQDIATHGEQFF
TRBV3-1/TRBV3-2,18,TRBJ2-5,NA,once,TGTGCCAGCAGCCAGGGCCTCACGCTGGCAGGGGCCCAAGAGACCCAGTACTTC,CASSQGLTLAGAQETQYF
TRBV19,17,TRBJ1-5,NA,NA,TGTGCCAGTAGTATAGATCCGGGAGTCACGAGGAATCAGCCCCAGCATTTT,CASSIDPGVTRNQPQHF
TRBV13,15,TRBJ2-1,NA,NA,TGTGCCAGCAGCTTAGGGGCAGGGTGGGGGAATGAGCAGTTCTTC,CASSLGAGWGNEQFF
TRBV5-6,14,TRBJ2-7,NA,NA,TGTGCCAGCAGTCCGGGACTCCTCTCCTACGAGCAGTACTTC,CASSPGLLSYEQYF
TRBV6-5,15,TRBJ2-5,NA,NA,TGTGCCAGCAGCCTACAGGACGGATCTCAAGAGACCCAGTACTTC,CASSLQDGSQETQYF
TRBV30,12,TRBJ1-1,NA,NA,TGTGCCTGGAGTCCCTTGCACCGTGAAGCTTTCTTT,CAWSPLHREAFF
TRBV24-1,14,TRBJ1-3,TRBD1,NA,TGTGCCACCAGTGATACCGGGACAGACAACACCATATATTTT,CATSDTGTDNTIYF
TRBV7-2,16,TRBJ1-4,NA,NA,TGTGCCAGCAGCTTAGATTTCGGGGTGAGGAATGAAAAACTGTTTTTT,CASSLDFGVRNEKLFF
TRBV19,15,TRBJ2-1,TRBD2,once,TGTGCCAGTAGTATCCGAGCGGGAGGGCCGGATGAGCAGTTCTTC,CASSIRAGGPDEQFF
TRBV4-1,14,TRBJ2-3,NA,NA,TGCGCCAGCAGCCAAGTAGGAGGCACAGATACGCAGTATTTT,CASSQVGGTDTQYF
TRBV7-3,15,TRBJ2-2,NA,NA,TGTGCCAGCAGCCCAGGTGGGCCTCGTACCGGGGAGCTGTTTTTT,CASSPGGPRTGELFF
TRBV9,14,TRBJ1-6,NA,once,TGTGCCAGCAGCGACGGGGGTAACGGTTCACCCCTCCACTTT,CASSDGGNGSPLHF
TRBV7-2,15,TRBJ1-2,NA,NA,TGTGCCAGCAGCTTAGCTCAGGGTCGGCTCTATGGCTACACCTTC,CASSLAQGRLYGYTF
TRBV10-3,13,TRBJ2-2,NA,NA,TGTGCCATCAGTGTGGGGGTTACCGGGGAGCTGTTTTTT,CAISVGVTGELFF
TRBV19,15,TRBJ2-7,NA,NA,TGTGCCAGTAGCCGTTCCGGCGGCACGACCTACGAGCAGTACTTC,CASSRSGGTTYEQYF
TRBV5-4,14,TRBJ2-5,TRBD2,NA,TGTGCCAGCACCCCCCGACCAGCGGGGGAGACCCAGTACTTC,CASTPRPAGETQYF
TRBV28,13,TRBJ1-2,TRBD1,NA,TGTGCCAGCCGTAACAGGGGGTCCAGTGGCTACACCTTC,CASRNRGSSGYTF
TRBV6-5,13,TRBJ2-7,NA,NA,TGTGCCAGCTTTGAGGGAGGAGTCGACGAGCAGTACTTC,CASFEGGVDEQYF
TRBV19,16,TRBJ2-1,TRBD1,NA,TGTGCCAGTAGTGGTATCCGGGACAGACCAAACAATGAGCAGTTCTTC,CASSGIRDRPNNEQFF
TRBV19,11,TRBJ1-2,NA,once,TGTGCCAGCGGGGACGAAGTGGGCTACACCTTC,CASGDEVGYTF
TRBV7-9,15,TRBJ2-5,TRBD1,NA,TGTGCCAGCAGCCCCGGGACAGGCCTATCCCCGACCCAGTACTTC,CASSPGTGLSPTQYF